The 22 T cell receptor beta chains presented below share a single source sample, sequenced in a study of blood T cell repertoires in COVID-19. Data came from immunoSEQ multiplex PCR; TCRdb stores just in-frame clones and leaves some out. The sample yields 45,000 or so clones, around 90% seen once. Sequencing was carried out using peripheral blood. These receptors originate from an elderly man with acute or convalescent COVID-19.

The rearrangement joins TRBV5-8 to TRBJ2-1; unclear D gene. Between the trimmed V and J ends, which lost 2 bases and 4 bases, there was a span of 7 bases. CDR1 is SGHTS, CDR2 YDEGEE, per germline. The CDR3 runs to 13 residues. The CDR3 sequence: CASSLFNYNEQFF. The DNA for the CDR3 is TGTGCCAGCAGCTTATTTAATTACAATGAGCAGTTCTTC.

The chain carries TRBV6-5 and TRBJ1-2, with D perhaps matching TRBD1 (5 bases). Between the trimmed V and J ends, which lost 6 bases and 4 bases, there was a span of 12 bases. CDR3 length: 13 amino acids. Germline CDR1 MNHEY, CDR2 SVGAGI. In nucleotides, the CDR3 is TGTGCCAGCAGCCCACGACAGAGCTATGGCTACACCTTC. It translates to CASSPRQSYGYTF.

The rearrangement links TRBV10-1 to TRBJ2-2; D possibly corresponds to TRBD2 (5 bases). The CDR3 extends over 14 amino acids. CDR1 is WNHNN and CDR2 is SYGVQD in the germline V gene (reference sequence). V dropped 0 bases and J dropped 7 bases, with 9 bases sitting between them. CDR3 coding DNA: TGCGCCAGCAGTGAGTCGAGGGTAGGCGGGGAGCTGTTTTTT. Translated: CASSESRVGGELFF.

The chain couples TRBV5-1 to TRBJ2-7; 7 nucleotides align to TRBD2. The length of the CDR3 is 14 residues. Germline V gives CDR1 SGHRS, CDR2 YFSETQ. The V segment lost 5 bases and the J segment 5 bases; nucleotides outside the gene matches: 10. In DNA, the CDR3 is TGCGCCAGCAGAACCTCCGGGGGGAGCGACGAGCAGTACTTC. It specifies CASRTSGGSDEQYF.

This rearrangement joins TRBV11-2 to TRBJ1-6; the match to TRBD1 covers 10 bases. This CDR3 has 17 amino acids. V lost 4 bases and J lost 3; bases outside the gene matches: 6. Germline loops: CDR1 SGHAT, CDR2 FQNNGV. The chain's CDR3 is CASSSYRTGGYNSPLHF. The CDR3 DNA reads as TGTGCCAGCAGCTCCTACCGGACAGGGGGCTATAATTCACCCCTCCACTTT.

CDR3 sequence: CASRRGTGDLIGELFF. In DNA form, the CDR3 reads TGTGCCAGTAGACGCGGGACAGGGGACCTCATCGGGGAGCTGTTTTTT. V and J are TRBV19 and TRBJ2-2; 10 nucleotides line up with TRBD1. This CDR3 has 16 residues. The V gene end was trimmed by 6 bases and the J gene end by 7 bases; junction bases not matched to a gene: 11. Germline V CDR1 and CDR2: LNHDA, SQIVND (reference sequence).

This clone was detected once. The J gene is TRBJ1-1, the V gene TRBV10-3; D ambiguous. Trimming shortened V by 3 bases and J by 0 bases, and 11 bases separated the two germline ends. CDR3 length equals 15 residues. Germline CDR1 ENHRY, CDR2 SYGVKD. The CDR3 loop reads CAISDSDTMNTEAFF. CDR3 coding DNA: TGTGCCATCAGTGATTCCGACACCATGAACACTGAAGCTTTCTTT.

The J gene is TRBJ1-2, the V gene TRBV27, with 9 bases identical to TRBD1. The CDR3 runs 15 residues. CDR1 is MNHEY and CDR2 is SMNVEV in the germline V gene (reference sequence). J was trimmed by 6 bases and V by 4 bases; bases with no gene match: 9. The DNA for the CDR3 is TGTGCCAGCAGTTCCCACCGGGACAGGGTCCATGGCTACACCTTC. This gives the protein CASSSHRDRVHGYTF.

V and J are TRBV14 and TRBJ2-3; D is uncertain. Germline V CDR1 and CDR2: SGHDN, FVKESK. Trimming took 4 bases from V and 6 from J, leaving 14 bases between them. The CDR3 is 14 amino acids. The CDR3 reads CASSRKTRFDTQYF. CDR3 in DNA: TGTGCCAGCAGCCGAAAAACCAGGTTTGATACGCAGTATTTT.

The genes are TRBV3-1 (or the pseudogene TRBV3-2) and TRBJ1-1; perhaps TRBD1 as D (6 bases). CDR1 is LGHDT, CDR2 YNNKEL, per germline (reference sequence). This CDR3 is built from 12 residues. The V gene lost 4 bases and the J gene lost 11 bases, with 14 bases spanning the gap. The CDR3 spells CASSLQGLGAFF. The CDR3 nucleotides read TGTGCCAGCAGCCTGCAGGGGCTTGGGGCTTTCTTT.

The chain recombines TRBV4-2 with TRBJ2-7; weak D call: TRBD1 (6 bases). With 1 base removed from V and 3 bases from J, the gap between germline ends came to 16 bases. CDR1 is LGHNA and CDR2 is YNFKEQ in the germline V gene. This CDR3 region has 16 residues. CDR3 protein: CASSQVTGPMDYEQYF. In DNA, the CDR3 is TGTGCCAGCAGCCAAGTGACAGGCCCCATGGACTACGAGCAGTACTTC.

V and J are TRBV21-1 and TRBJ2-7; TRBD1 is taken as the D call from the table, unchecked against the DNA. TRBV21-1 is labeled a pseudogene. The CDR3 runs 12 residues. CDR3 bases: TGTGCCCCCCCAGGGAAATTCTACGAGCAGTACTTC. Encoded protein: CAPPGKFYEQYF.

The chain links TRBV4-2 to TRBJ2-2, with D possibly matching TRBD2 (6 bases). Germline V gene lookup returns CDR1 LGHNA and CDR2 YNFKEQ. The length of the CDR3 is 16 residues. V lost 0 bases and J lost 4, with 12 bases in between. This CDR3 reads CASSQDPRGVTGELFF. The CDR3 DNA follows: TGTGCCAGCAGCCAAGACCCGCGGGGAGTCACCGGGGAGCTGTTTTTT.

The chain employs TRBV20-1 and TRBJ1-5; D gene uncertain. The CDR3 is 16 amino acids. Germline CDR1 DFQATT, CDR2 SNEGSKA (reference sequence). Trimming took 3 bases from V and 4 from J, leaving 19 bases between them. The CDR3: CSASSEGRPRNQPQHF. CDR3 DNA: TGCAGTGCTAGTTCCGAGGGAAGGCCCAGGAATCAGCCCCAGCATTTT.

This chain connects TRBV28 to TRBJ1-6, with D possibly TRBD1 on 5 matching bases. This CDR3 contains 18 residues. CDR1 is MDHEN and CDR2 is SYDVKM in the germline V gene. V gave up 9 bases and J gave up 0 bases, with 21 bases separating them. The CDR3 DNA follows: TGTGCCAGTTGGACCCGGGGGTATTCCAGCTCCTATAATTCACCCCTCCACTTT. It specifies CASWTRGYSSSYNSPLHF. Together with reference TRBV28 and TRBJ1-6, the CDR3 gives the full variable domain: DVKVTQSSRYLVKRTGEKVFLECVQDMDHENMFWYRQDPGLGLRLIYFSYDVKMKEKGDIPEGYSVSREKKERFSLILESASTNQTSMYLCASWTRGYSSSYNSPLHFGNGTRLTVT.

V and J are TRBV25-1 and TRBJ1-5; 8 bases line up with TRBD1. CDR1 is MGHDK, CDR2 SYGVNS, per germline. V shed 6 bases, J shed 0 bases, and the junction held 4 bases outside the gene matches. This CDR3 is 15 amino acids long. This chain's CDR3 is CASSAGQGSNQPQHF. Written as DNA, the CDR3 is TGTGCCAGCAGCGCTGGACAGGGTAGCAATCAGCCCCAGCATTTT.

The V call is TRBV2, the J call TRBJ1-6, with D possibly being TRBD1 (6 bases). With 6 bases removed from V and 8 bases from J, the gap between germline ends came to 17 bases. This CDR3 has 15 amino acids. Germline CDR1 is SNHLY and CDR2 is FYNNEI. The CDR3 DNA follows: TGTGCCAGCAGACCTTTTAAGCAGGGGTATTCACCCCTCCACTTT. Encoded protein: CASRPFKQGYSPLHF.

This clone was recorded only once. The gene calls are TRBV3-1 (or the pseudogene TRBV3-2) and TRBJ1-2; TRBD1 matches at 8 bases. This CDR3 contains 16 residues. Germline V gene sequence: CDR1 LGHDT, CDR2 YNNKEL (reference sequence). Trimming cost V 5 bases and J 0 bases; bases outside gene matches: 8. CDR3 DNA sequence: TGTGCCAGCAGCATAGGGTTGGACAGGGCTAACTATGGCTACACCTTC. Protein product: CASSIGLDRANYGYTF.

V is TRBV6-1 and J is TRBJ2-4; D remains ambiguous. Trimming removed 2 bases from V and 9 bases from J, with 5 bases in between. This CDR3 region has 11 residues. Germline CDR1 is MNHNS and CDR2 is SASEGT. CDR3 nucleotides: TGTGCCAGCAGTGAACGGAGCATTCAGTACTTC. It yields the protein CASSERSIQYF.

CDR3: CASSIGRGEQYF. The CDR3 DNA reads TGTGCCAGTAGTATTGGCCGGGGCGAGCAGTACTTC. This chain connects TRBV19 to TRBJ2-7, with a weak D call TRBD2 (5 bases). Germline-derived CDR1 and CDR2 are LNHDA and SQIVND (reference sequence). This CDR3 has 12 residues. Trimming removed 3 bases from V and 6 bases from J, with 9 bases in between.

This clone was found once. V usage is TRBV19 and J usage is TRBJ1-3; D may be TRBD1 (5 bases). The germline CDR1 and CDR2 sequences are LNHDA and SQIVND (reference sequence). The CDR3 is made up of 14 amino acids. Trimming took 7 bases from V and 0 from J, leaving 10 bases between them. CDR3 amino acids: CASIPTASGNTIYF. CDR3 DNA sequence: TGTGCCAGTATCCCGACAGCCTCTGGAAACACCATATATTTT.

The chain links TRBV2 to TRBJ2-2, with D perhaps TRBD2 (5 bases). Trimming took 8 bases from V and 3 from J, leaving 10 bases between them. The CDR3 runs to 13 residues. CDR1 SNHLY and CDR2 FYNNEI come from the germline V gene. The CDR3 DNA is TGTGCCAGCCAAGGACTCTACACCGGGGAGCTGTTTTTT. It yields the protein CASQGLYTGELFF.